Listed here is a single T cell receptor (beta chain). Its matching antigen is unknown. This sample was included in a study of CD8 T cells in ankylosing spondylitis. Germline V gives CDR1 SGHKS, CDR2 YYEKEE (reference sequence). V was pared by 4 bases and J by 0 bases, with 14 bases between. CDR3 length: 16 residues. TCR beta libraries were made by quantitative 5'-RACE with molecular barcodes. TCRdb re-called the 5' RACE reads with MiXCR, one entry per CDR3 protein. The sample includes 200,000 or so distinct CDR3 sequences, 10% to 15% of them seen just once. Broader study findings: Reportedly, significant enrichment of disease-linked clones occurred in matched ankylosing spondylitis synovial fluid. Within peripheral blood, clones linked to disease were CD8+ and relatively rare.

This receptor was identified in a female donor with ankylosing spondylitis or in good health (not recorded which). The rearrangement uses TRBV5-5 and TRBJ1-5; perhaps TRBD1 as D (6 bases). The sequenced material came from blood, either unsorted or a sorted T cell fraction (not recorded which). As DNA, the CDR3 is TGTGCCAGCAGCCGGACAGAGAACCTTAGCAATCAGCCCCAGCATTTT. Residues: CASSRTENLSNQPQHF.